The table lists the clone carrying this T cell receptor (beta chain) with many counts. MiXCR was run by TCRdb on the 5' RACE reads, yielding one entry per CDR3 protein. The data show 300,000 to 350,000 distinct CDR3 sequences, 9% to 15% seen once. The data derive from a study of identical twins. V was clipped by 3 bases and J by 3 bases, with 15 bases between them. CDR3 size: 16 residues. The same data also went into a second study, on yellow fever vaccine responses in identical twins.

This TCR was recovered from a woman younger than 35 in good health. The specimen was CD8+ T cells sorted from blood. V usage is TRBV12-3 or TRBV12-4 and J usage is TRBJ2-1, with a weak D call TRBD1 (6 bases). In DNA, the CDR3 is TGTGCCAGCAGTTTGGGACAACAGGGTATCTACAATGAGCAGTTCTTC. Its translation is CASSLGQQGIYNEQFF.